The entry that follows covers one T cell receptor beta chain sequence. The target antigen is unknown. Indicated time point: recipient sample about 28 days before transplant, after cytoreduction. CDR1 is SQVTM, CDR2 ANQGSEA, per germline. CDR3 length equals 15 residues. After removal of 8 bases from V and 2 bases from J, the junction contained 14 bases not matched to a gene. The repertoire was sequenced with immunoSEQ multiplex PCR; TCRdb's copy has only in-frame clones and lacks some. Of about 27,000 clones listed, 60% to 75% are singletons. This sample was included in a study of T cell clonotyping in hematopoietic cell transplantation. Regarding the study as a whole: Broader posttransplant TCR repertoire diversity was predicted by graft donor and pretransplant recipient Inverse Simpson Index values. No sorting was done, leaving CD4 and CD8 contributions mixed. Few recipient clonotypes overlapped donors; over 95% were de novo at given depth. Pathologically expanded recipient clonotypes increased progressively from day 30 to day 180 as diversity fell.

This TCR derives from a man in his fifties or sixties with myelodysplastic syndrome. Some clones in this sample may be carry-over from other donors' samples. The chain combines TRBV29-1 with TRBJ1-2, with 7 bases fitting TRBD1. This material consisted of peripheral blood mononuclear cells, taken before stem cell transplant. The CDR3 region has the DNA TGCAGCATTTGGGACCGGGACAGTCAAAACTATGGCTACACCTTC. Amino acid sequence: CSIWDRDSQNYGYTF.